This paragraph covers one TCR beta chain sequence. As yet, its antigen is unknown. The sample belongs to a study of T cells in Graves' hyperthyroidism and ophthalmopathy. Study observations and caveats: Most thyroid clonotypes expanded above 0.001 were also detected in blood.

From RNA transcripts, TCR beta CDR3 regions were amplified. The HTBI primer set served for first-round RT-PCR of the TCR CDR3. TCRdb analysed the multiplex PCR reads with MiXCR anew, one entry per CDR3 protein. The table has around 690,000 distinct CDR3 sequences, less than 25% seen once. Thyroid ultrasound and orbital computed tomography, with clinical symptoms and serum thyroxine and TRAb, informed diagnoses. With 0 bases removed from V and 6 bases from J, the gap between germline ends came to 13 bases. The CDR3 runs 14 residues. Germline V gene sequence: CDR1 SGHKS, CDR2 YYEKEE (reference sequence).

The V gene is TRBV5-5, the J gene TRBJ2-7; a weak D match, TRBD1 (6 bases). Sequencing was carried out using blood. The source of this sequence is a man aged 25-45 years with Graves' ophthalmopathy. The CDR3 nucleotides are TGTGCCAGCAGCTTGGGGAGTCAGGGGCGCGAGCAGTACTTC. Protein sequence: CASSLGSQGREQYF.